This T cell receptor (beta chain) was retrieved from a study of Tregs in tolerant kidney transplant recipients. CDR1 and CDR2 from the germline V gene are SGHTA and FQGNSA. Trimming shortened V by 4 bases and J by 0 bases, and 7 bases separated the two germline ends. The CDR3 is 14 residues long. Libraries were prepared by immunoSEQ multiplex PCR; TCRdb keeps only in-frame clonotypes and omits some of them. The sample lists around 52,000 clones, around four fifths occurring once. The chain couples TRBV7-2 to TRBJ1-3; D is ambiguous. This receptor was obtained from a human donor in good health. Sequencing input: CD4+ T cells from blood. The CDR3 bases are TGTGCCAGCAGCTCACCTAACTCTGGAAACACCATATATTTT. Protein: CASSSPNSGNTIYF.